Listed below are T cell receptor beta chains from one sample, sequenced in a study of T cells in Graves' hyperthyroidism and ophthalmopathy. TCRdb reanalysed the multiplex PCR reads using MiXCR and keeps one entry per CDR3 protein. The repertoire includes hundreds of thousands of distinct CDR3 sequences, over 12% of them detected once, and around 4% sits in the top ten. Sequencing was done on a sample of blood. The receptors shown here come from a woman between 40 and 50 years old with Graves' ophthalmopathy. CDR3s include the opening cysteine and the closing phenylalanine or tryptophan. The D gene is left open where the match is weak. Expanded clones get a size class; other rows say once, few or many, or leave the size out.

j_call: TRBJ1-1; v_call: TRBV24-1; cdr3_length: 11; clone_size: few; d_call: .; cdr3_aa: CATSEPYEAFF; cdr3_nt: TGTGCCACCAGTGAGCCGTATGAAGCTTTCTTT
j_call: TRBJ2-7; v_call: TRBV4-2; cdr3_length: 16; clone_size: many; d_call: TRBD2; cdr3_aa: CASSQALGSGRAHQYF; cdr3_nt: TGTGCCAGCAGCCAAGCCCTGGGTAGCGGGAGGGCCCATCAGTACTTC
j_call: TRBJ1-1; v_call: TRBV29-1; cdr3_length: 15; clone_size: many; d_call: .; cdr3_aa: CSVAPQGGVVTEAFF; cdr3_nt: TGCAGCGTTGCCCCTCAAGGAGGGGTGGTCACTGAAGCTTTCTTT
j_call: TRBJ1-2; v_call: TRBV29-1; cdr3_length: 16; clone_size: many; d_call: TRBD1; cdr3_aa: CSVLTSPDRVGYGYTF; cdr3_nt: TGCAGCGTCCTGACCAGCCCCGACAGGGTCGGGTATGGCTACACCTTC
j_call: TRBJ2-7; v_call: TRBV6-5; cdr3_length: 14; clone_size: many; d_call: TRBD2; cdr3_aa: CASKPAGGSYEQYF; cdr3_nt: TGTGCCAGCAAACCAGCGGGAGGTTCCTACGAGCAGTACTTC
j_call: TRBJ2-5; v_call: TRBV5-1; cdr3_length: 11; clone_size: many; d_call: .; cdr3_aa: CATGVEETQYF; cdr3_nt: TGCGCCACGGGGGTAGAAGAGACCCAGTACTTC
j_call: TRBJ2-1; v_call: TRBV10-1; cdr3_length: 16; clone_size: few; d_call: TRBD2; cdr3_aa: CASSGLAGGPQNEQFF; cdr3_nt: TGCGCCAGCAGTGGATTAGCGGGAGGGCCTCAGAATGAGCAGTTCTTC
j_call: TRBJ2-7; v_call: TRBV30; cdr3_length: 13; clone_size: many; d_call: TRBD1; cdr3_aa: CAWSPGTGDEQYF; cdr3_nt: TGTGCCTGGTCTCCCGGGACAGGGGACGAGCAGTACTTC
j_call: TRBJ2-7; v_call: TRBV28; cdr3_length: 16; clone_size: many; d_call: TRBD1; cdr3_aa: CASRMTLGQGVYEQYF; cdr3_nt: TGTGCCAGCAGGATGACCTTGGGACAGGGGGTGTACGAGCAGTACTTC
j_call: TRBJ2-2; v_call: TRBV28; cdr3_length: 15; clone_size: many; d_call: .; cdr3_aa: CASSPPTGNTGELFF; cdr3_nt: TGTGCCAGCAGTCCCCCCACAGGGAACACCGGGGAGCTGTTTTTT
j_call: TRBJ1-1; v_call: TRBV3-1; cdr3_length: 14; clone_size: many; d_call: .; cdr3_aa: CASSQIGLTTEAFF; cdr3_nt: TGTGCCAGCAGCCAAATAGGGCTTACCACTGAAGCTTTCTTT
j_call: TRBJ2-7; v_call: TRBV6-5; cdr3_length: 17; clone_size: many; d_call: TRBD1; cdr3_aa: CASSYDFDFLTGGPLYF; cdr3_nt: TGTGCCAGCAGTTACGACTTCGACTTTCTGACAGGGGGTCCCCTGTACTTC
j_call: TRBJ2-2; v_call: TRBV20-1; cdr3_length: 16; clone_size: many; d_call: .; cdr3_aa: CSARDRRLEGTGELFF; cdr3_nt: TGCAGTGCTAGAGATAGGAGGCTCGAGGGGACCGGGGAGCTGTTTTTT
j_call: TRBJ1-2; v_call: TRBV20-1; cdr3_length: 14; clone_size: many; d_call: .; cdr3_aa: CSASVQGGDYGYTF; cdr3_nt: TGCAGTGCTAGCGTTCAGGGAGGGGACTATGGCTACACCTTC
j_call: TRBJ2-2; v_call: TRBV7-9; cdr3_length: 12; clone_size: many; d_call: .; cdr3_aa: CASRWGTGELFF; cdr3_nt: TGTGCCAGCAGATGGGGCACCGGGGAGCTGTTTTTT
j_call: TRBJ2-5; v_call: TRBV7-3; cdr3_length: 12; clone_size: few; d_call: .; cdr3_aa: CASPTRFEPQYF; cdr3_nt: TGTGCCAGCCCCACCAGGTTCGAACCCCAGTACTTC
j_call: TRBJ1-5; v_call: TRBV27; cdr3_length: 15; clone_size: .; d_call: TRBD1; cdr3_aa: CASSLDDRGLQPQHF; cdr3_nt: TGTGCCAGCAGTTTAGATGACAGGGGGCTGCAGCCCCAGCATTTT
j_call: TRBJ2-7; v_call: TRBV28; cdr3_length: 15; clone_size: many; d_call: .; cdr3_aa: CASSRRGQRAYEQYF; cdr3_nt: TGTGCCAGCAGTCGTCGCGGGCAGAGAGCCTACGAGCAGTACTTC
j_call: TRBJ2-7; v_call: TRBV7-2; cdr3_length: 14; clone_size: .; d_call: TRBD2; cdr3_aa: CASSITSGRIEQYF; cdr3_nt: TGTGCCAGCAGTATTACTAGCGGGAGGATCGAGCAGTACTTC
j_call: TRBJ1-2; v_call: TRBV29-1; cdr3_length: 12; clone_size: few; d_call: .; cdr3_aa: CSVETGEYGYTF; cdr3_nt: TGCAGCGTAGAAACCGGGGAATATGGCTACACCTTC
j_call: TRBJ1-1; v_call: TRBV12-3/TRBV12-4; cdr3_length: 12; clone_size: once; d_call: .; cdr3_aa: CASSPQYTEAFF; cdr3_nt: TGTGCCAGCAGTCCCCAGTACACTGAAGCTTTCTTT
j_call: TRBJ2-5; v_call: TRBV6-2/TRBV6-3; cdr3_length: 16; clone_size: many; d_call: TRBD2; cdr3_aa: CASSYSAGVKQETQYF; cdr3_nt: TGTGCCAGCAGTTACTCAGCGGGAGTTAAGCAAGAGACCCAGTACTTC
j_call: TRBJ1-1; v_call: TRBV20-1; cdr3_length: 15; clone_size: many; d_call: .; cdr3_aa: CSAIHRVKGGTEAFF; cdr3_nt: TGCAGTGCTATACACAGGGTAAAAGGGGGCACTGAAGCTTTCTTT
j_call: TRBJ2-6; v_call: TRBV2; cdr3_length: 15; clone_size: few; d_call: TRBD1; cdr3_aa: CASGGANSGADVLTF; cdr3_nt: TGTGCCTCAGGGGGCGCCAATTCTGGGGCCGACGTCCTGACTTTC
j_call: TRBJ1-6; v_call: TRBV11-2; cdr3_length: 16; clone_size: few; d_call: TRBD1; cdr3_aa: CASSKRTGAINSPLHF; cdr3_nt: TGTGCCAGCAGCAAGAGGACAGGGGCTATCAATTCACCCCTCCACTTT
j_call: TRBJ1-2; v_call: TRBV4-2; cdr3_length: 15; clone_size: .; d_call: .; cdr3_aa: CASSHSEDTYYGYTF; cdr3_nt: TGTGCCAGCAGCCATTCGGAAGACACCTACTATGGCTACACCTTC
j_call: TRBJ1-1; v_call: TRBV29-1; cdr3_length: 11; clone_size: many; d_call: .; cdr3_aa: CSVVRQLEAFF; cdr3_nt: TGCAGCGTTGTCCGTCAGCTTGAAGCTTTCTTT
j_call: TRBJ2-5; v_call: TRBV28; cdr3_length: 16; clone_size: many; d_call: .; cdr3_aa: CASSYAPNRGIETQYF; cdr3_nt: TGTGCCAGCAGTTACGCTCCTAACCGGGGGATAGAGACCCAGTACTTC
j_call: TRBJ2-7; v_call: TRBV27; cdr3_length: 14; clone_size: many; d_call: TRBD1; cdr3_aa: CASSRTGGEFEQYF; cdr3_nt: TGTGCCAGCAGTCGGACAGGGGGAGAATTCGAGCAGTACTTC
j_call: TRBJ1-1; v_call: TRBV19; cdr3_length: 14; clone_size: .; d_call: .; cdr3_aa: CASMGWGRSTEAFF; cdr3_nt: TGTGCCAGTATGGGGTGGGGGCGGAGTACTGAAGCTTTCTTT
j_call: TRBJ1-1; v_call: TRBV12-3/TRBV12-4; cdr3_length: 13; clone_size: many; d_call: .; cdr3_aa: CASSLGDPRVAFF; cdr3_nt: TGTGCCAGCAGTTTAGGGGACCCTAGGGTAGCTTTCTTT
j_call: TRBJ2-1; v_call: TRBV29-1; cdr3_length: 15; clone_size: .; d_call: .; cdr3_aa: CSGTGTSSALGEQFF; cdr3_nt: TGCAGCGGGACCGGGACTTCTAGCGCTCTTGGTGAGCAGTTCTTC
j_call: TRBJ2-7; v_call: TRBV2; cdr3_length: 14; clone_size: .; d_call: TRBD1; cdr3_aa: CATANDRGSYEQYF; cdr3_nt: TGTGCCACCGCTAACGACAGGGGTTCCTACGAGCAGTACTTC
j_call: TRBJ1-5; v_call: TRBV12-3/TRBV12-4; cdr3_length: 13; clone_size: few; d_call: .; cdr3_aa: CASSLGDIQPQHF; cdr3_nt: TGTGCCAGCAGTTTAGGGGATATTCAGCCCCAGCATTTT
j_call: TRBJ2-7; v_call: TRBV20-1; cdr3_length: 18; clone_size: many; d_call: TRBD2; cdr3_aa: CSARDSGGSGSIWDEQYF; cdr3_nt: TGCAGTGCTAGAGATTCCGGGGGTAGCGGGAGCATCTGGGACGAGCAGTACTTC
j_call: TRBJ2-7; v_call: TRBV7-2; cdr3_length: 15; clone_size: many; d_call: .; cdr3_aa: CASSFTPPMGYEQYF; cdr3_nt: TGTGCCAGCAGCTTTACCCCCCCCATGGGCTACGAGCAGTACTTC
j_call: TRBJ2-3; v_call: TRBV6-2/TRBV6-3; cdr3_length: 14; clone_size: few; d_call: .; cdr3_aa: CASSYNRQGGTQYF; cdr3_nt: TGTGCCAGCAGTTACAATCGCCAGGGTGGGACGCAGTATTTT
j_call: TRBJ1-2; v_call: TRBV19; cdr3_length: 14; clone_size: few; d_call: .; cdr3_aa: CASSVSTNPRGYTF; cdr3_nt: TGTGCCAGTAGCGTTTCCACGAACCCCCGTGGCTACACCTTC
j_call: TRBJ2-2; v_call: TRBV29-1; cdr3_length: 14; clone_size: few; d_call: TRBD1; cdr3_aa: CSVTGTGLTGELFF; cdr3_nt: TGCAGCGTTACCGGGACAGGGTTGACCGGGGAGCTGTTTTTT
j_call: TRBJ2-5; v_call: TRBV30; cdr3_length: 16; clone_size: many; d_call: TRBD2; cdr3_aa: CAGHLGSGASGETQYF; cdr3_nt: TGTGCCGGCCACCTCGGTAGCGGGGCCTCGGGGGAGACCCAGTACTTC
j_call: TRBJ2-5; v_call: TRBV7-7; cdr3_length: 14; clone_size: many; d_call: TRBD1; cdr3_aa: CASSKTDRGETQYF; cdr3_nt: TGTGCTAGCAGCAAAACGGACAGGGGAGAGACCCAGTACTTC
j_call: TRBJ1-5; v_call: TRBV12-3/TRBV12-4; cdr3_length: 15; clone_size: many; d_call: TRBD1; cdr3_aa: CASSLAWTGNQPQHF; cdr3_nt: TGTGCCAGCAGTTTAGCCTGGACAGGGAATCAGCCCCAGCATTTT